This T cell receptor beta chain was recovered during a study of CD8 T cells in Susac syndrome. With random hexamers, about 0.45 to 1 ug RNA was reverse transcribed. It was immunoSEQ multiplex PCR that amplified TCR beta CDR3 across 54 Vbeta and 13 Jbeta. A single record per CDR3 protein comes from TCRdb applying MiXCR to the immunoSEQ multiplex PCR reads. The sample consists of 110,000 or so distinct CDR3 sequences, around 93% of them appearing once. Germline V gene data show CDR1 as DFQATT and CDR2 as SNEGSKA (reference sequence). V was shortened by 3 bases and J by 0 bases, with 21 bases between the two germline ends. CDR3 length equals 18 residues.

Specimen: CD8+ T cells from PBMCs. The clonotype originates from a human donor in good health. This sequence joins TRBV20-1 and TRBJ2-1; tentative D call: TRBD1 (6 bases). The CDR3 nucleotides read TGCAGTGCTAGCCGTCTACAGGGTCCCTACGACTCCTACAATGAGCAGTTCTTC. This gives the protein CSASRLQGPYDSYNEQFF.